These T cell receptor beta chains were read from a single sample in a study of shared clonotypes between healthy human individuals. Sequencing used immunoSEQ multiplex PCR; TCRdb keeps in-frame clones, though not all of them. Seen here are 550,000 to 850,000 clones, roughly 72% observed once, and the top ten hold over 1.5%. The sequenced material came from memory CD4+ T cells sorted from blood. The receptors derive from a woman in her thirties in good health. Each CDR3 is given with its conserved first and last residue. A D gene is named only where the DNA matches it firmly. Size values are once, few and many counts, or a class for expanded clones, and some rows have none.

cdr3_aa cdr3_nt d_call j_call clone_size v_call
CASQREGEAFF TGTGCCAGCCAAAGGGAGGGTGAAGCTTTCTTT . TRBJ1-1 . TRBV19
CASSQSRQGRHEQYF TGCGCCAGCAGTCAATCTCGGCAGGGTCGCCACGAGCAGTACTTC . TRBJ2-7 . TRBV23-1
CASRGAGAGAETQYF TGCGCCAGCAGGGGAGCGGGAGCCGGGGCAGAGACCCAGTACTTC TRBD2 TRBJ2-5 few TRBV10-2
CASSPDRAGYGYTF TGTGCCTCATCCCCGGACAGGGCGGGCTATGGCTACACCTTC TRBD1 TRBJ1-2 . TRBV28
CASSIGAGRGYSNQPQHF TGTGCCAGTAGTATCGGGGCGGGGCGAGGGTATAGCAATCAGCCCCAGCATTTT . TRBJ1-5 . TRBV19
CAWSGDGFASNQPQHF TGTGCCTGGAGTGGCGACGGGTTTGCAAGCAATCAGCCCCAGCATTTT . TRBJ1-5 . TRBV30
CASSSGTLGEKLFF TGTGCCAGCAGTTCCGGGACCCTGGGTGAAAAACTGTTTTTT . TRBJ1-4 . TRBV28
CASSMSGLGTQYF TGTGCCAGTAGTATGTCCGGGTTGGGGACCCAGTACTTC . TRBJ2-5 . TRBV19
CASSLERVRSLDYGYTF TGTGCCAGCAGTTTGGAAAGGGTCAGGTCTTTAGACTATGGCTACACCTTC . TRBJ1-2 . TRBV28
CASSKLGHANYGYTF TGTGCCAGCAGTAAACTGGGACACGCTAACTATGGCTACACCTTC . TRBJ1-2 . TRBV28
CASSYSIGTDTQYF TGTGCCAGCAGTTACTCGATCGGCACAGATACGCAGTATTTT . TRBJ2-3 few TRBV6-5
CASSPSLSNQPQHF TGTGCCAGCTCGCCCAGCCTCAGCAATCAGCCCCAGCATTTT . TRBJ1-5 . TRBV2
CASNKDISAHQPQHF TGTGCCAGTAATAAGGACATTTCGGCCCATCAGCCCCAGCATTTT . TRBJ1-5 many TRBV19
CSVEYLQETQYF TGCAGCGTTGAGTATTTGCAAGAGACCCAGTACTTC . TRBJ2-5 . TRBV29-1
CAISEDPGTGDGYTF TGTGCCATCAGTGAGGACCCCGGGACAGGAGATGGCTACACCTTC TRBD1 TRBJ1-2 . TRBV10-3
CASSMALGPNSGANVLTF TGTGCCAGTAGTATGGCTTTGGGACCGAACTCTGGGGCCAACGTCCTGACTTTC . TRBJ2-6 . TRBV19
CASSLATGSGQGIYGYTF TGCGCCAGCAGCTTGGCGACGGGTTCGGGACAGGGGATCTATGGCTACACCTTC TRBD1 TRBJ1-2 . TRBV5-1
CASSLGESYNEQFF TGTGCCAGCAGCTTGGGGGAATCCTACAATGAGCAGTTCTTC . TRBJ2-1 . TRBV11-2
CASSASSGSYNEQFF TGCGCCAGCAGCGCAAGCAGCGGGTCCTACAATGAGCAGTTCTTC . TRBJ2-1 . TRBV5-1
CASSLREGGYTF TGTGCCAGCAGCTTGCGGGAAGGTGGCTACACCTTC . TRBJ1-2 once TRBV5-8
CASSPMGTGELFF TGTGCCAGCAGCCCCATGGGGACCGGGGAGCTGTTTTTT . TRBJ2-2 . TRBV7-3
CASSLGGQNYGYTF TGTGCCAGCAGTTTAGGGGGACAGAACTATGGCTACACCTTC TRBD1 TRBJ1-2 . TRBV28
CAITATSGYTNEQFF TGTGCCATCACCGCGACTAGCGGCTACACCAATGAGCAGTTCTTC TRBD2 TRBJ2-1 . TRBV10-3
CASSPSGTSSYNEQFF TGTGCCAGCTCACCCTCCGGGACTTCATCCTACAATGAGCAGTTCTTC . TRBJ2-1 few TRBV18
CASSGARGASYEQYF TGTGCCAGCAGTGGGGCCCGGGGGGCCTCCTACGAGCAGTACTTC . TRBJ2-7 . TRBV27
CASSSGTVLNSYEQYF TGTGCCAGCTCATCCGGGACAGTCCTTAACTCCTACGAGCAGTACTTC TRBD1 TRBJ2-7 once TRBV18
CASSLARFGQPQHF TGTGCCAGCAGTTTAGCGAGGTTCGGTCAGCCCCAGCATTTT . TRBJ1-5 many TRBV28
CASRGGAEMNTEAFF TGTGCCAGCAGGGGGGGGGCAGAGATGAACACTGAAGCTTTCTTT . TRBJ1-1 . TRBV5-4
CAWSPTGGGTDTQYF TGTGCCTGGAGTCCAACGGGAGGTGGCACAGATACGCAGTATTTT TRBD2 TRBJ2-3 . TRBV30
CVSSLALRGSTDTQYF TGTGTCAGCAGCTTAGCTTTGCGGGGGAGCACAGATACGCAGTATTTT TRBD2 TRBJ2-3 . TRBV11-2
CASSSRGVETQYF TGTGCCAGCAGCTCCAGGGGCGTGGAGACCCAGTACTTC . TRBJ2-5 . TRBV7-2
CASSLGQDAYEQYF TGCGCCAGCAGCTTAGGACAGGACGCCTACGAGCAGTACTTC TRBD1 TRBJ2-7 . TRBV5-1
CASSAHRGGHTDTQYF TGTGCCAGCAGTGCCCACAGGGGGGGCCACACAGATACGCAGTATTTT . TRBJ2-3 few TRBV25-1
CASSPHGTGVSYEQYF TGTGCCAGCAGCCCCCATGGGACAGGGGTCTCCTACGAGCAGTACTTC TRBD1 TRBJ2-7 . TRBV2
CASSLEGRVGTEAFF TGCGCCAGCAGCTTGGAGGGCAGGGTCGGAACTGAAGCTTTCTTT . TRBJ1-1 once TRBV5-1
CASSSRLRDTEAFF TGTGCCAGCAGTTCCCGCCTTCGGGACACTGAAGCTTTCTTT . TRBJ1-1 . TRBV27
CASRRLAGGYEQYF TGTGCCAGCAGACGACTAGCGGGAGGATACGAGCAGTACTTC TRBD2 TRBJ2-7 . TRBV28
CASSLVAQVLNEQFF TGTGCCAGCAGCTTAGTGGCACAGGTGTTAAATGAGCAGTTCTTC . TRBJ2-1 . TRBV7-2
CASIGSQETQYF TGTGCCAGCATTGGCAGTCAAGAGACCCAGTACTTC . TRBJ2-5 once TRBV6-1
CASSEPGGLTEAFF TGTGCCAGCAGTGAGCCCGGGGGCCTCACTGAAGCTTTCTTT . TRBJ1-1 few TRBV25-1
CASSFLRDTEAFF TGTGCCAGCAGCTTCCTCAGGGACACTGAAGCTTTCTTT . TRBJ1-1 . TRBV11-2
CASSRDRADETQYF TGTGCCAGCAGCCGGGACAGGGCTGACGAGACCCAGTACTTC TRBD1 TRBJ2-5 . TRBV7-3
CASSTQGNEQFF TGTGCCAGCAGCACTCAGGGGAATGAGCAGTTCTTC . TRBJ2-1 few TRBV7-9
CASSQDISGRAYNEQFF TGCGCCAGCAGCCAAGATATTAGCGGGAGGGCCTACAATGAGCAGTTCTTC TRBD2 TRBJ2-1 . TRBV4-1
CASSADRTNIQYF TGTGCCAGCAGTGCGGACAGGACAAACATTCAGTACTTC TRBD1 TRBJ2-4 . TRBV2
CASNSLKADTQYF TGTGCCAGCAACTCCCTTAAGGCAGATACGCAGTATTTT . TRBJ2-3 . TRBV2
CASSLLVLGSAQHF TGTGCCAGCAGCTTATTGGTATTGGGTTCGGCCCAGCATTTT . TRBJ1-5 . TRBV7-2
CASSADWGTGELFF TGTGCCAGCAGCGCGGACTGGGGCACCGGGGAGCTGTTTTTT . TRBJ2-2 few TRBV7-9
CASSLTPTSGNTIYF TGTGCCAGCAGCTTAACCCCCACCTCTGGAAACACCATATATTTT . TRBJ1-3 . TRBV7-2
CASGTGEQGLGGYTF TGCGCCAGCGGGACAGGGGAGCAAGGCCTAGGAGGCTACACCTTC TRBD1 TRBJ1-2 . TRBV5-1
CASSGSSGSYNEQFF TGCGCCAGCAGCGGGTCTAGCGGGAGCTATAATGAGCAGTTCTTC TRBD2 TRBJ2-1 . TRBV5-1
CASRVAGSGTGELFF TGTGCCAGCAGGGTAGCGGGGTCGGGCACCGGGGAGCTGTTTTTT TRBD2 TRBJ2-2 . TRBV5-6
CASSLGGHSGANVLTF TGTGCCAGCAGCTTGGGTGGCCACTCTGGGGCCAACGTCCTGACTTTC . TRBJ2-6 . TRBV5-6
CASSFLGDTGELFF TGTGCCAGCAGCTTCCTGGGCGACACCGGGGAGCTGTTTTTT . TRBJ2-2 . TRBV11-2
CASSDVAGVYTGELFF TGCGCCAGCAGCGATGTAGCGGGAGTCTACACCGGGGAGCTGTTTTTT TRBD2 TRBJ2-2 . TRBV5-1